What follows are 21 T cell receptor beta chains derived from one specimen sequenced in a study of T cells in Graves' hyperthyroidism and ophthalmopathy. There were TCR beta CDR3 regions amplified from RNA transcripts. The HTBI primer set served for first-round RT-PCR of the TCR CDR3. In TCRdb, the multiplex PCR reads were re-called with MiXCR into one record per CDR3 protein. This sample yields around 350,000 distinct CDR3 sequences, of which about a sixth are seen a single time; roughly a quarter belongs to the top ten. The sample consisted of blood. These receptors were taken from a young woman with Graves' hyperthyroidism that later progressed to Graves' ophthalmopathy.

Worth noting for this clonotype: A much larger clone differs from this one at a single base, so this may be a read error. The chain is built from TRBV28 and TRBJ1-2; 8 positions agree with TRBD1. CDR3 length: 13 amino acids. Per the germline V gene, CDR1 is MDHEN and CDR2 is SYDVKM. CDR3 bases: TGTACCAGCAGTTCCGGGACAGGCTATGGCTACACCTTC. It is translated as CTSSSGTGYGYTF.

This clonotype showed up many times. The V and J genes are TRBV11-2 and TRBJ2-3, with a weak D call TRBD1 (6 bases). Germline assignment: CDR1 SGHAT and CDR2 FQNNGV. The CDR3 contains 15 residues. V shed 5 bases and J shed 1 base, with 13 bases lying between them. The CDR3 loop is CASSARRQGTDTQYF. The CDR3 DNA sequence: TGTGCCAGCAGCGCGCGGAGACAGGGCACAGATACGCAGTATTTT.

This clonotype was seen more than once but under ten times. The CDR3 loop is CASSSRQGPNEQFF. CDR3 DNA sequence: TGCGCCAGCAGCTCGAGACAGGGCCCCAATGAGCAGTTCTTC. The chain couples TRBV5-1 to TRBJ2-1; 7 nucleotides agree with TRBD1. The CDR3 runs to 14 residues. CDR1 and CDR2 from the germline V gene are SGHRS and YFSETQ. With 3 bases clipped from V and 6 bases from J, the junction kept 6 bases outside the gene matches.

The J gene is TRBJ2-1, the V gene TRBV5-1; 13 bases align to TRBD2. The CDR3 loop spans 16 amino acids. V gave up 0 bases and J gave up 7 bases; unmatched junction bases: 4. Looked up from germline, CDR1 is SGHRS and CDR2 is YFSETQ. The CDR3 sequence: CASSLGTSGRGNEQFF. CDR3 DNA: TGCGCCAGCAGCTTGGGGACTAGCGGGAGAGGGAATGAGCAGTTCTTC.

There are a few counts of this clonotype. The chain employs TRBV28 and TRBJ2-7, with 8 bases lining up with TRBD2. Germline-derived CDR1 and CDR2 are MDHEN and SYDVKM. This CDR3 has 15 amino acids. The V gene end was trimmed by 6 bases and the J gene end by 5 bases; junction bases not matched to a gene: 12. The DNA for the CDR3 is TGTGCCAGCAGCTACCCCCCGGGAGGGGGTGACGAGCAGTACTTC. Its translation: CASSYPPGGGDEQYF.

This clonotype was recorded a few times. The CDR3 coding sequence is TGTGCCATCAGTGAAGGGACTGAGCAGTTCTTC. This translates into CAISEGTEQFF. The chain combines TRBV10-3 with TRBJ2-1; D assignment may be TRBD1 or TRBD2 (5 bases each). V was cut by 3 bases and J by 9 bases, with 6 bases left in between. The CDR3 is 11 residues long. The germline V gene encodes CDR1 ENHRY and CDR2 SYGVKD.

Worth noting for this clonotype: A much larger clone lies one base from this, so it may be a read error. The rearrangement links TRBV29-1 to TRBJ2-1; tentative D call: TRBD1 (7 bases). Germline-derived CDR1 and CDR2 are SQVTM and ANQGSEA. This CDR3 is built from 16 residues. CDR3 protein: CSVEGQGLSSYNKQFF. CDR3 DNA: TGCAGCGTTGAAGGACAGGGACTGAGCTCCTACAATAAGCAGTTCTTC.

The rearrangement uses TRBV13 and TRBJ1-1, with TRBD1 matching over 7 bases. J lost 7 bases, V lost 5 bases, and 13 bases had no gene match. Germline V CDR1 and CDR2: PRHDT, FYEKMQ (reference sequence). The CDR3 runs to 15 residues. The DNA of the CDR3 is TGTGCCAGCAGCCAACGACCACAGGGGAAGGGTGAAGCTTTCTTT. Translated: CASSQRPQGKGEAFF.

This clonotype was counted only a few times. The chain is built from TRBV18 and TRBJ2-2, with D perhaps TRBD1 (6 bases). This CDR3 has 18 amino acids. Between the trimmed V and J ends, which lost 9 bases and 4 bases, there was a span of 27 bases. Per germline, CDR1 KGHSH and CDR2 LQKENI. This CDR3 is CASSTGTPSPVSTGELFF. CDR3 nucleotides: TGTGCCAGTTCTACCGGGACACCGTCGCCCGTTAGCACCGGGGAGCTGTTTTTT. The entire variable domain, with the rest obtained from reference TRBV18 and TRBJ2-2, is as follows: NAGVMQNPRHLVRRRGQEARLRCSPMKGHSHVYWYRQLPEEGLKFMVYLQKENIIDESGMPKERFSAEFPKEGPSILRIQQVVRGDSAAYFCASSTGTPSPVSTGELFFGEGSRLTVL.

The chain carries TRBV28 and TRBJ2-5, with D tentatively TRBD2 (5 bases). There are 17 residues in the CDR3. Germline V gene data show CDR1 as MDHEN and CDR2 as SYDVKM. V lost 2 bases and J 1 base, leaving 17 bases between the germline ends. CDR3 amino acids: CASSLRYLGETQETQYF. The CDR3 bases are TGTGCCAGCAGTTTAAGATACCTCGGGGAGACCCAAGAGACCCAGTACTTC. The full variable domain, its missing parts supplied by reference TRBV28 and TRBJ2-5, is DVKVTQSSRYLVKRTGEKVFLECVQDMDHENMFWYRQDPGLGLRLIYFSYDVKMKEKGDIPEGYSVSREKKERFSLILESASTNQTSMYLCASSLRYLGETQETQYFGPGTRLLVL.

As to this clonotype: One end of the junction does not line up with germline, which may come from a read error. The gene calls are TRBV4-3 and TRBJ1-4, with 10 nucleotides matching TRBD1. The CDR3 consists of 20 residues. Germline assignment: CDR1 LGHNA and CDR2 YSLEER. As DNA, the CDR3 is TGCGTCAGCAGCCAAGTTCGGGAATGGGACAGGGGCGGCTTAATGGAAAAACTGTTTTTT. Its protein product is CVSSQVREWDRGGLMEKLFF.

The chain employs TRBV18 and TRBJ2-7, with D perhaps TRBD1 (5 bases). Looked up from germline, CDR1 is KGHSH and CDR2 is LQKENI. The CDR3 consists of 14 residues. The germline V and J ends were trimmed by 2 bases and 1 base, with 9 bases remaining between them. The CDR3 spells CASSPTTESYEQYF. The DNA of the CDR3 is TGTGCCAGCTCACCAACGACAGAGTCCTACGAGCAGTACTTC.

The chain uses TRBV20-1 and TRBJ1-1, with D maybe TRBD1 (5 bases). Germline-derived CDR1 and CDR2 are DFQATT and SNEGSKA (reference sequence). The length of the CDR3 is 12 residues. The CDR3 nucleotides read TGCAGGGCCCCGGGGGGTAACACTGAAGCTTTCTTT. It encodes CRAPGGNTEAFF.

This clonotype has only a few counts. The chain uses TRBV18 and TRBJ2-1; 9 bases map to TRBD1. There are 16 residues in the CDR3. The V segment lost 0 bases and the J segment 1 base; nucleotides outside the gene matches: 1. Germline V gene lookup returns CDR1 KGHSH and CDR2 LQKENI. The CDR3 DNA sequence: TGTGCCAGCTCACCACCGGACAGGGGTTCCTACAATGAGCAGTTCTTC. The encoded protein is CASSPPDRGSYNEQFF. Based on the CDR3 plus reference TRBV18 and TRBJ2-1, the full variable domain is NAGVMQNPRHLVRRRGQEARLRCSPMKGHSHVYWYRQLPEEGLKFMVYLQKENIIDESGMPKERFSAEFPKEGPSILRIQQVVRGDSAAYFCASSPPDRGSYNEQFFGPGTRLTVL.

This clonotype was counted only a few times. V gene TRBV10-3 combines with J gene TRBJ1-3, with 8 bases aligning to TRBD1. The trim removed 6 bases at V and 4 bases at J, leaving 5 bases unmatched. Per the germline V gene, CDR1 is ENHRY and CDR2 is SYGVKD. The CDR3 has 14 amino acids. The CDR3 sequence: CAIREQGDGNTIYF. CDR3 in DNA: TGTGCCATCAGGGAACAGGGGGACGGAAACACCATATATTTT.

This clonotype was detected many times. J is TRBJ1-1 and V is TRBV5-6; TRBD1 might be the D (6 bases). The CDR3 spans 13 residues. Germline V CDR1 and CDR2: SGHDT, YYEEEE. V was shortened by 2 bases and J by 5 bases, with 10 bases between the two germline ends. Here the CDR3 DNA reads TGTGCCAGCAGCTTAAGGGGGATTACTGAAGCTTTCTTT. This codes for CASSLRGITEAFF.

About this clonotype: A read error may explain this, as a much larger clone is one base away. The CDR3 spells CSVRAGGTMNEQFF. Written as DNA, the CDR3 is TGCAGCGTTAGAGCGGGAGGGACAATGAATGAGCAGTTCTTC. The chain is built from TRBV29-1 and TRBJ2-1; 10 nucleotides agree with TRBD2. V trimming: 5 bases; J trimming: 7 bases; junction bases outside the gene matches: 8. The CDR3 is 14 residues long. Germline V lookup: CDR1 SQVTM, CDR2 ANQGSEA.

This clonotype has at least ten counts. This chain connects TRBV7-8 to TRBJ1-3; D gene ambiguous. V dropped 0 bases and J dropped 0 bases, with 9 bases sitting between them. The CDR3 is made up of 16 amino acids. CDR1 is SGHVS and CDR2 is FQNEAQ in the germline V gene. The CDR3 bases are TGTGCCAGCAGCTTAGCACAGAAACCCTCTGGAAACACCATATATTTT. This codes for CASSLAQKPSGNTIYF. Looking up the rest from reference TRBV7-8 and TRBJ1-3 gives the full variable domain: GAGVSQSPRYKVAKRGQDVALRCDPISGHVSLFWYQQALGQGPEFLTYFQNEAQLDKSGLPSDRFFAERPEGSVSTLKIQRTQQEDSAVYLCASSLAQKPSGNTIYFGEGSWLTVV.

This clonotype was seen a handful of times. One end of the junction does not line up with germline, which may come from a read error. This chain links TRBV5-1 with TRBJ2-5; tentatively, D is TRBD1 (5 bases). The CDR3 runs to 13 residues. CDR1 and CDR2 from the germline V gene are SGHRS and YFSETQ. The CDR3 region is CASSRTLEATQCF. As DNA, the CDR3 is TGCGCCAGCAGCAGGACACTTGAGGCGACCCAGTGCTTC.

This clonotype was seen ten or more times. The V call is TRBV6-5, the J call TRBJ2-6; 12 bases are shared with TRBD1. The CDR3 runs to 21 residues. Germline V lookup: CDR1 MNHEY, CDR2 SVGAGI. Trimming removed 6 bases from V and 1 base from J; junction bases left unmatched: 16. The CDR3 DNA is TGTGCCAGCAGACAGGGACAGGGGGCCCGGACTAGCAGATCTGGGGCCAACGTCCTGACTTTC. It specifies CASRQGQGARTSRSGANVLTF.

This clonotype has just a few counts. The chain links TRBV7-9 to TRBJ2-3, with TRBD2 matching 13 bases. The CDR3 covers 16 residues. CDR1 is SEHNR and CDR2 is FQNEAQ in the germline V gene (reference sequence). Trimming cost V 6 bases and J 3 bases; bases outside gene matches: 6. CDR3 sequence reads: CASSDGLAGVTDTQYF. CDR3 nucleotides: TGTGCCAGCAGTGACGGACTAGCGGGAGTGACAGATACGCAGTATTTT.